These 22 T cell receptor beta chains share one sample of origin, sequenced in a study of T-cell memory formation after mild COVID-19. In TCRdb, the 5' RACE reads were re-called with MiXCR into one record per CDR3 protein. The repertoire has hundreds of thousands of distinct CDR3 sequences, 15% to 20% of them found once; the top ten carry about 12%. The source material was PBMCs or a T cell subset sorted from them (not recorded which). The receptors were sampled from an adult woman who had mild COVID-19 (a few samples of this study predate the infection). Cell type and time point are not known.

This clonotype was found a few times. This chain uses TRBV29-1 with TRBJ2-3; 10 nucleotides agree with TRBD1. V shed 2 bases, J shed 2 bases, and the junction held 10 bases outside the gene matches. The CDR3 extends over 17 amino acids. Germline V lookup: CDR1 SQVTM, CDR2 ANQGSEA. CDR3 sequence reads: CSVEWDRGPPNTDTQYF. The CDR3 region has the DNA TGCAGCGTTGAATGGGACAGGGGCCCTCCGAACACAGATACGCAGTATTTT.

The chain employs TRBV24-1 and TRBJ2-1, with a possible D match to TRBD1 (5 bases). Trimming took 7 bases from V and 2 from J, leaving 14 bases between them. The CDR3 is 15 amino acids. CDR1 and CDR2 (germline): KGHDR, SFDVKD. In DNA, the CDR3 is TGTGCCACCAGACACAGGTCCCTAGCCTACAATGAGCAGTTCTTC. It codes for CATRHRSLAYNEQFF.

This clonotype was counted a few times. The chain joins TRBV6-1 to TRBJ2-5; TRBD2 aligns across 7 bases. This CDR3 region has 13 residues. CDR1 MNHNS and CDR2 SASEGT come from the germline V gene. The V gene end was trimmed by 11 bases and the J gene end by 5 bases; junction bases not matched to a gene: 11. CDR3 loop: CAGRLAHRETQYF. In DNA, the CDR3 is TGTGCCGGAAGACTAGCCCACCGGGAGACCCAGTACTTC.

J is TRBJ2-1 and V is TRBV6-5; D might be TRBD1 or TRBD2, each matching 5 bases. CDR1 is MNHEY and CDR2 is SVGAGI in the germline V gene. Trimming took off 5 bases at V and 5 bases at J, with 13 bases between the two ends. The CDR3 is 14 residues long. Here the CDR3 reads CASSPAGADNEQFF. The CDR3 DNA is TGTGCCAGCAGTCCAGCCGGGGCGGACAATGAGCAGTTCTTC.

The rearrangement joins TRBV11-2 to TRBJ1-1; 9 bases map to TRBD1. This CDR3 spans 15 amino acids. After removal of 4 bases from V and 5 bases from J, the junction contained 8 bases not matched to a gene. Germline CDR1 is SGHAT and CDR2 is FQNNGV. The CDR3: CASSSIQGARTEAFF. In DNA, the CDR3 is TGTGCCAGCAGCTCCATACAGGGGGCGCGGACTGAAGCTTTCTTT.

This clonotype has only a few counts. The chain links TRBV5-1 to TRBJ2-3; no firm D call. In germline, CDR1 is SGHRS, CDR2 YFSETQ. The CDR3 is 15 residues long. V was pared by 5 bases and J by 2 bases, with 15 bases between. For the CDR3, the DNA is TGCGCCAGCAGGAGGACCGTCCTGGACACAGATACGCAGTATTTT. Translated, it gives CASRRTVLDTDTQYF. Based on the CDR3 plus reference TRBV5-1 and TRBJ2-3, the full variable domain is KAGVTQTPRYLIKTRGQQVTLSCSPISGHRSVSWYQQTPGQGLQFLFEYFSETQRNKGNFPGRFSGRQFSNSRSEMNVSTLELGDSALYLCASRRTVLDTDTQYFGPGTRLTVL.

V is TRBV5-1 and J is TRBJ1-2; D is possibly TRBD1 (6 bases). V was pared by 0 bases and J by 4 bases, with 28 bases between. The CDR3 sequence is 20 residues long. The germline CDR1 and CDR2 sequences are SGHRS and YFSETQ. CDR3 sequence (DNA): TGCGCCAGCAGCTTGGTCCCCGGGATTACGAACGGGTTGGGGGCCTATGGCTACACCTTC. This sequence encodes CASSLVPGITNGLGAYGYTF.

V gene TRBV20-1 combines with J gene TRBJ2-3; the match to TRBD2 covers 14 bases. Looked up from germline, CDR1 is DFQATT and CDR2 is SNEGSKA (reference sequence). Germline trimming cut 6 bases from V and 4 bases from J; bases unmatched to any gene: 6. The CDR3 length is 15 residues. CDR3 nucleotides: TGCAGTGCCCCCGGGACTAGCGGGAGACCAGATACGCAGTATTTT. This encodes CSAPGTSGRPDTQYF.

The chain has TRBV7-9 and TRBJ2-7; D not resolved. Germline V gene lookup returns CDR1 SEHNR and CDR2 FQNEAQ (reference sequence). The CDR3 is made up of 14 amino acids. The V end was cut by 5 bases, the J end by 2 bases, with 13 bases between. CDR3 loop: CASSPPSRPYEQYF. Here the CDR3 DNA reads TGTGCCAGCAGCCCCCCCAGCAGACCCTACGAGCAGTACTTC.

This chain joins TRBV12-3 or TRBV12-4 and TRBJ2-1; possibly TRBD2 for D (5 bases). Trimming shortened V by 8 bases and J by 0 bases, and 11 bases separated the two germline ends. The CDR3 contains 14 residues. Here the CDR3 DNA reads TGTGCCAGCGTGGAGGAAAGCTCCTACAATGAGCAGTTCTTC. Residues: CASVEESSYNEQFF.

The genes are TRBV30 and TRBJ2-3; TRBD1 is a possible D gene (5 bases). This CDR3 spans 12 amino acids. V was cut by 0 bases and J by 10 bases, with 11 bases left in between. Looked up from germline, CDR1 is GTSNPN and CDR2 is SVGIG (reference sequence). The CDR3 sequence: CAWSVRVGAQYF. CDR3 DNA: TGTGCCTGGAGTGTACGCGTAGGGGCGCAGTATTTT.

In this sample, this clonotype turned up a few times. CDR3: CAWISSRTGTNTEAFF. The CDR3 nucleotides read TGTGCCTGGATCTCAAGCCGGACAGGGACGAACACTGAAGCTTTCTTT. The chain has TRBV30 and TRBJ1-1; 8 bases map to TRBD1. Germline V gene data show CDR1 as GTSNPN and CDR2 as SVGIG (reference sequence). This CDR3 has 16 residues. Germline trimming cut 4 bases from V and 1 base from J; bases unmatched to any gene: 11.

A few counts support this clonotype. The chain has TRBV5-4 and TRBJ2-5, with D possibly matching TRBD2 (7 bases). CDR1 and CDR2 from the germline V gene are SGHNT and YYREEE (reference sequence). The CDR3 consists of 17 residues. Trimming took 3 bases from V and 4 from J, leaving 22 bases between them. CDR3: CASSSTGRGDRVETQYF. CDR3 nucleotides: TGTGCCAGCAGCTCCACGGGGAGGGGGGATCGAGTAGAGACCCAGTACTTC. Variable domain in full (rest from reference TRBV5-4 and TRBJ2-5): ETGVTQSPTHLIKTRGQQVTLRCSSQSGHNTVSWYQQALGQGPQFIFQYYREEENGRGNFPPRFSGLQFPNYSSELNVNALELDDSALYLCASSSTGRGDRVETQYFGPGTRLLVL.

This rearrangement joins TRBV7-6 to TRBJ2-5; unclear D gene. V was pared by 2 bases and J by 4 bases, with 5 bases between. CDR1 and CDR2 (germline): SGHVS, FNYEAQ. This CDR3 region has 12 residues. The CDR3 spells CASSLPLETQYF. CDR3 in DNA: TGTGCCAGCAGCTTACCGCTAGAGACCCAGTACTTC.

This clonotype was detected only a few times. The chain is built from TRBV24-1 and TRBJ2-1, with D hard to call. This CDR3 comprises 12 residues. Germline values: CDR1 KGHDR, CDR2 SFDVKD. V lost 0 bases to trimming and J lost 5 bases, with 1 base between them. Here the CDR3 reads CATSDLDNEQFF. The CDR3 DNA is TGTGCCACCAGTGATTTGGACAATGAGCAGTTCTTC.

This clonotype was detected a few times. The chain couples TRBV20-1 to TRBJ2-7; TRBD2 agrees at 12 bases. Germline V gene lookup returns CDR1 DFQATT and CDR2 SNEGSKA (reference sequence). The CDR3 extends over 16 amino acids. Unmatched junction bases numbered 15, after V lost 5 bases and J lost 7 bases. The CDR3 bases are TGCAGTGCTCGCCCCCCTGCCGGGACTAGCGGGTATGAGCAGTACTTC. Its protein is CSARPPAGTSGYEQYF.

The chain employs TRBV5-1 and TRBJ2-1; no definite D call. Germline CDR1 is SGHRS and CDR2 is YFSETQ. This CDR3 region has 16 residues. Deletions cut 2 bases from V and 0 bases from J, with 12 bases between. This chain's CDR3 is CASSFPLTSSYNEQFF. The CDR3 region has the DNA TGCGCCAGCAGCTTTCCCCTTACGAGCTCCTACAATGAGCAGTTCTTC.

The V call is TRBV7-6, the J call TRBJ2-1; 14 bases match TRBD2. Germline-derived CDR1 and CDR2 are SGHVS and FNYEAQ. Trimming cost V 0 bases and J 9 bases; bases outside gene matches: 13. The CDR3 has 19 residues. The CDR3 nucleotides read TGTGCCAGCAGCTTAGCTCCGGGACTAGCGGGAGTCCCCCCCTTTGAGCAGTTCTTC. It codes for CASSLAPGLAGVPPFEQFF.

The V call is TRBV7-3, the J call TRBJ2-7, with a weak D call TRBD1 (5 bases). The germline V and J ends were trimmed by 5 bases and 6 bases, with 14 bases remaining between them. The CDR3 runs to 13 residues. Germline V gives CDR1 SGHTA, CDR2 FQGTGA. The CDR3 coding sequence is TGTGCCAGCAGCCCGATAGACCAGGGCGAGCAGTACTTC. Its protein is CASSPIDQGEQYF. Filled out from reference TRBV7-3 and TRBJ2-7, the complete variable domain reads GAGVSQTPSNKVTEKGKYVELRCDPISGHTALYWYRQSLGQGPEFLIYFQGTGAADDSGLPNDRFFAVRPEGSVSTLKIQRTERGDSAVYLCASSPIDQGEQYFGPGTRLTVT.

This clonotype has a handful of counts. This chain connects TRBV15 to TRBJ2-7; D gene ambiguous. V dropped 5 bases and J dropped 4 bases, with 15 bases sitting between them. CDR1 is LNHNV, CDR2 YYDKDF, per germline (reference sequence). The CDR3 has 14 residues. Here the CDR3 DNA reads TGTGCCACCAGCCCCGGTAGGACGTGGTACGAGCAGTACTTC. The encoded protein is CATSPGRTWYEQYF.

This clonotype was detected ten times or more. This chain joins TRBV7-9 and TRBJ2-5, with 7 bases lining up with TRBD1. The junction had 3 bases not matched to a gene; V was cut back by 5 bases and J by 3 bases. This CDR3 contains 13 residues. Looked up from germline, CDR1 is SEHNR and CDR2 is FQNEAQ (reference sequence). This CDR3 is CASSRGLKETQYF. As DNA, the CDR3 is TGTGCCAGCAGCAGGGGGCTCAAAGAGACCCAGTACTTC.

Many counts were recorded for this clonotype. V and J are TRBV24-1 and TRBJ1-1; perhaps TRBD1 as D (6 bases). The CDR3 consists of 16 residues. V lost 5 bases to trimming and J lost 2 bases, with 17 bases between them. In germline, CDR1 is KGHDR, CDR2 SFDVKD. CDR3 coding DNA: TGTGCCACCAGTGGAACGTCGTCAGGGGCTAACACTGAAGCTTTCTTT. Translated, it gives CATSGTSSGANTEAFF.